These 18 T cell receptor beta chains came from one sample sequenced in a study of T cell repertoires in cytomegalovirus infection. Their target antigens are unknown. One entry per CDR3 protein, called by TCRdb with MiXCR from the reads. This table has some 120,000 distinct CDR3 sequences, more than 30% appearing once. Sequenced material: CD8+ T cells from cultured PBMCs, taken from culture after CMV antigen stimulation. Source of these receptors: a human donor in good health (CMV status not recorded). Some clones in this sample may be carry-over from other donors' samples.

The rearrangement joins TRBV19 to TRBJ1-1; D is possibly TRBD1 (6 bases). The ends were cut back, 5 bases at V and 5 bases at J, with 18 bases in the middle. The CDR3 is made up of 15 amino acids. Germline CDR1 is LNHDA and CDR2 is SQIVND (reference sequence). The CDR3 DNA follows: TGTGCCAGTAGTCCGCGGACAGTACGGTTAACTGAAGCTTTCTTT. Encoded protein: CASSPRTVRLTEAFF.

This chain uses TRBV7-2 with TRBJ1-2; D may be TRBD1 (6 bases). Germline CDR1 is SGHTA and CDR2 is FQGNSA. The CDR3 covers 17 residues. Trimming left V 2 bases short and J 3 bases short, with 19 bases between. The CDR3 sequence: CASSLYVTGGGDYGYTF. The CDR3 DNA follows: TGTGCCAGCAGCTTATACGTAACCGGAGGGGGAGACTATGGCTACACCTTC.

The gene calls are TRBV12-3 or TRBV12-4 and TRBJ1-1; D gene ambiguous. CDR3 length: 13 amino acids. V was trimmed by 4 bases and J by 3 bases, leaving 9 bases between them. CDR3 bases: TGTGCCAGCAGTTCGACATTGGACACTGAAGCTTTCTTT. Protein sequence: CASSSTLDTEAFF.

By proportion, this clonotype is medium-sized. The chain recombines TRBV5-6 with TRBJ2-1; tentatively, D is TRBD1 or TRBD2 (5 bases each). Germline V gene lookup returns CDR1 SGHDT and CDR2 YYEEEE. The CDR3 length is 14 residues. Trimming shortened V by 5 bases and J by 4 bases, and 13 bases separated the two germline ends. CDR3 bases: TGTGCCAGCAGTATGGGACGGACTTACAATGAGCAGTTCTTC. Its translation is CASSMGRTYNEQFF.

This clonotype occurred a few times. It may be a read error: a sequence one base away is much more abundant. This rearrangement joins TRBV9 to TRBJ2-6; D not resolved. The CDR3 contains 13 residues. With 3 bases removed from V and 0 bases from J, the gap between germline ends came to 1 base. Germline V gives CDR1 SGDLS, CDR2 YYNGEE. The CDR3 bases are TGTGCCAGCAGCGACTCTGGGGCCAACGTCCTGACTTTC. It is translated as CASSDSGANVLTF.

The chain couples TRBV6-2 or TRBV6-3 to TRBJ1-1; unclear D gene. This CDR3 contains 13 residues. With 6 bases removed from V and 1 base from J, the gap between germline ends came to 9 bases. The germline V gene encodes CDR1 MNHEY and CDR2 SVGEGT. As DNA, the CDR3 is TGTGCCAGCAGCGCACGGTGGAACACTGAAGCTTTCTTT. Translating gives CASSARWNTEAFF.

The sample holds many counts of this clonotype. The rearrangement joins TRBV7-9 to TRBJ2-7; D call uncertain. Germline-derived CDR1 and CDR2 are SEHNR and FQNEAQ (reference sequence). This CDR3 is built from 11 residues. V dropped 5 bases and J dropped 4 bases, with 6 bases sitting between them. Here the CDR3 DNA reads TGTGCCAGCAGCGATAAGTACGAGCAGTACTTC. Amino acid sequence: CASSDKYEQYF.

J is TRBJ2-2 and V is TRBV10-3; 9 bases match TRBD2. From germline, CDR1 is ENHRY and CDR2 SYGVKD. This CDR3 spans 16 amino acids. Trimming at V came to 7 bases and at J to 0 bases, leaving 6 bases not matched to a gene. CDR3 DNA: TGTGCCATCACCGGTAGCGGGGGAGCGAACACCGGGGAGCTGTTTTTT. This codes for CAITGSGGANTGELFF.

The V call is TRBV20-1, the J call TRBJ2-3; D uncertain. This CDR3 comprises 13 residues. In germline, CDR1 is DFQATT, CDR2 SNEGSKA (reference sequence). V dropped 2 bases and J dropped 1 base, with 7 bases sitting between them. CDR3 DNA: TGCAGTGCTAGACTCCATGGCACAGATACGCAGTATTTT. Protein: CSARLHGTDTQYF.

The CDR3 sequence: CASSVEGQYTDTQYF. The CDR3 DNA is TGTGCCAGCAGCGTAGAAGGACAGTACACAGATACGCAGTATTTT. The chain joins TRBV9 to TRBJ2-3; weak D call: TRBD1 (6 bases). The V gene's germline CDR1 is SGDLS and CDR2 YYNGEE. This CDR3 comprises 15 residues. Trimming took 0 bases from V and 2 from J, leaving 10 bases between them.

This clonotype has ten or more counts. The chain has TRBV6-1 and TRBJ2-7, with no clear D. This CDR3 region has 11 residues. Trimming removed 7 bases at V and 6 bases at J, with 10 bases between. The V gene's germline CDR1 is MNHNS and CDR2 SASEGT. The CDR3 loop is CASTIAFEQYF. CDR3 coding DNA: TGTGCCAGCACTATCGCTTTCGAGCAGTACTTC.

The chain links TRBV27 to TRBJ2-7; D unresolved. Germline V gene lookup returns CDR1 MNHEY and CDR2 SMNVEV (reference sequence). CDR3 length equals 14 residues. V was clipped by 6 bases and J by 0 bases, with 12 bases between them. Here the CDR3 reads CASSYSSSSYEQYF. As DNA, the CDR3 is TGTGCCAGCAGCTATAGCAGTAGCTCCTACGAGCAGTACTTC.

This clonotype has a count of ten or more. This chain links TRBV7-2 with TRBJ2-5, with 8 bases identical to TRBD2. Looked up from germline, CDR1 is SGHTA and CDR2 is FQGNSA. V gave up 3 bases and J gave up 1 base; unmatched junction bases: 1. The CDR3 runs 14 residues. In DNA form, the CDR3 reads TGTGCCAGCAGCTTTACTAGCGGCCAAGAGACCCAGTACTTC. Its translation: CASSFTSGQETQYF.

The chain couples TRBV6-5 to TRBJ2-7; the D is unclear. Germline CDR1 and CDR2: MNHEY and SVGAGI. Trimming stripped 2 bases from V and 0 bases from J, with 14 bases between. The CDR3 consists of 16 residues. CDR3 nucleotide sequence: TGTGCCAGCAGTTACCCTAGTAAGGCTGGCTCCTACGAGCAGTACTTC. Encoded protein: CASSYPSKAGSYEQYF.

The CDR3 DNA reads TGTGCCAGCAGCTTCCCGGCCCAAGAGACCCAGTACTTC. Translation: CASSFPAQETQYF. The chain carries TRBV5-5 and TRBJ2-5; D is unclear. Germline V gene data show CDR1 as SGHKS and CDR2 as YYEKEE (reference sequence). Trimming cost V 2 bases and J 1 base, with 6 bases left between them. CDR3 size: 13 residues. The variable domain in full, completed from reference TRBV5-5 and TRBJ2-5, reads DAGVTQSPTHLIKTRGQQVTLRCSPISGHKSVSWYQQVLGQGPQFIFQYYEKEERGRGNFPDRFSARQFPNYSSELNVNALLLGDSALYLCASSFPAQETQYFGPGTRLLVL.

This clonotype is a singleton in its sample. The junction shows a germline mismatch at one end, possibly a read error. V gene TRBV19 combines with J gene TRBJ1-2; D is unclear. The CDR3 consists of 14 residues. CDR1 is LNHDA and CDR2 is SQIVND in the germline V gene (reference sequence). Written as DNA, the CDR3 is TGTGCCAGTAGTAGGTTGAACGAGGGCTATTGCTACACCTTC. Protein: CASSRLNEGYCYTF.

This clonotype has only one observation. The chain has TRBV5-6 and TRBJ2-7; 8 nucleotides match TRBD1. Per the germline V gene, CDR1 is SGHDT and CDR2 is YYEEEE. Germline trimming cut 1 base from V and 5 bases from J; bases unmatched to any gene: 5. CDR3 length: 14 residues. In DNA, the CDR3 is TGTGCCAGCAGCTTGTATGCAGGGGGCAACGAGCAGTACTTC. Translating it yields CASSLYAGGNEQYF.

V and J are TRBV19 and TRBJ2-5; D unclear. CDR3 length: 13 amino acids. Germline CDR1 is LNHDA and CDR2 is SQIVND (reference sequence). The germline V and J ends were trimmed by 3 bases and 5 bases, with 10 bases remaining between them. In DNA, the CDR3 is TGTGCCAGTAGTATTTGGCTGACGGAGACCCAGTACTTC. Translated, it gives CASSIWLTETQYF.